The 22 T cell receptor beta chains in this list originate from one sample, sequenced in a study of human T cells and chemical hapten exposure. In TCRdb, the RACE reads were re-called with MiXCR into one record per CDR3 protein. The sample includes more than 250,000 distinct CDR3 sequences, around 9.3% seen only once; the top ten take 2% to 3%. Time point reported: pre-sensitization, week 0. Treatment given: therapeutic diphenylcyclopropenone sensitization with weekly scalp DPC. Sample: whole blood, taken in connection with sensitization to the hapten diphenylcyclopropenone (DPC). These receptor sequences come from a woman in her 40s with alopecia areata. Some clones in this sample may be carry-over from other donors' samples.

The gene calls are TRBV20-1 and TRBJ1-1; D gene uncertain. The CDR3 extends over 12 amino acids. Germline assignment: CDR1 DFQATT and CDR2 SNEGSKA (reference sequence). V was shortened by 6 bases and J by 7 bases, with 15 bases between the two germline ends. The CDR3 region is CSAPAVLNEAFF. The CDR3 bases are TGCAGTGCCCCCGCGGTTCTGAATGAAGCTTTCTTT.

Here the CDR3 DNA reads TGTGCCAGCAGCCAAGATAGCCAGGGGGTTTTTGGCTACACCTTC. This gives the protein CASSQDSQGVFGYTF. The chain recombines TRBV4-2 with TRBJ1-2; 7 bases fit TRBD1. Germline CDR1 is LGHNA and CDR2 is YNFKEQ. This CDR3 region has 15 residues. J was trimmed by 7 bases and V by 0 bases; bases with no gene match: 8.

This clonotype has ten or more counts. J is TRBJ2-7 and V is TRBV7-8, with TRBD2 matching over 9 bases. This CDR3 spans 14 amino acids. J lost 4 bases, V lost 1 base, and 2 bases had no gene match. Germline V gene sequence: CDR1 SGHVS, CDR2 FQNEAQ. The CDR3 nucleotides are TGTGCCAGCAGCTTAGATACTAGCGGGTACGAGCAGTACTTC. The encoded protein is CASSLDTSGYEQYF.

This clonotype was seen at least ten times. The chain employs TRBV9 and TRBJ2-2, with D unresolved. Germline lookup yields CDR1 SGDLS and CDR2 YYNGEE. The CDR3 sequence is 13 residues long. V was shortened by 0 bases and J by 6 bases, with 6 bases between the two germline ends. The CDR3: CASSVEVSGELFF. DNA of the CDR3: TGTGCCAGCAGCGTAGAAGTCTCCGGGGAGCTGTTTTTT.

The gene calls are TRBV28 and TRBJ1-1; D might be TRBD1 (5 bases). Germline V gives CDR1 MDHEN, CDR2 SYDVKM. V was clipped by 5 bases and J by 3 bases, with 10 bases between them. This CDR3 has 13 amino acids. The chain's CDR3 is CASSRGTHTEAFF. In nucleotides, the CDR3 is TGTGCCAGCAGTCGAGGGACCCACACTGAAGCTTTCTTT.

The chain is built from TRBV6-2 or TRBV6-3 and TRBJ2-3; 7 bases are a match to TRBD2. V shed 2 bases and J 4 bases; nucleotides not matched to a gene: 6. CDR3 length: 15 residues. Germline V gene data show CDR1 as MNHEY and CDR2 as SVGEGT. This CDR3 reads CASSYGGSFADTQYF. For the CDR3, the DNA is TGTGCCAGCAGTTACGGCGGGAGCTTTGCAGATACGCAGTATTTT.

The chain uses TRBV20-1 and TRBJ2-1; 12 bases agree with TRBD2. Germline V gene sequence: CDR1 DFQATT, CDR2 SNEGSKA (reference sequence). The junction had 7 bases not matched to a gene; V was cut back by 4 bases and J by 0 bases. The CDR3 contains 17 residues. The CDR3 loop is CSATGTSGFSSYNEQFF. As DNA, the CDR3 is TGCAGTGCTACCGGGACTAGCGGGTTTAGCTCCTACAATGAGCAGTTCTTC.

This chain links TRBV4-2 with TRBJ1-4, with D perhaps matching TRBD1 (5 bases). There are 18 residues in the CDR3. CDR1 is LGHNA, CDR2 YNFKEQ, per germline. V gave up 0 bases and J gave up 6 bases, with 20 bases separating them. The CDR3 DNA reads TGTGCCAGCAGCCAAGAAAGGGGACTAACTAAGACGGATGAAAAACTGTTTTTT. This sequence encodes CASSQERGLTKTDEKLFF.

V and J are TRBV28 and TRBJ2-1; 15 positions agree with TRBD2. The V gene's germline CDR1 is MDHEN and CDR2 SYDVKM. The V and J ends lost 8 bases and 0 bases, in that order; junction bases with no gene match: 17. CDR3 length: 21 residues. DNA of the CDR3: TGTGCCAGCGATATCTTCGCCGGGACTAGCGGGAGGACTAGCTCCTACAATGAGCAGTTCTTC. Translated: CASDIFAGTSGRTSSYNEQFF. Drawing the rest from reference TRBV28 and TRBJ2-1, the complete variable domain is DVKVTQSSRYLVKRTGEKVFLECVQDMDHENMFWYRQDPGLGLRLIYFSYDVKMKEKGDIPEGYSVSREKKERFSLILESASTNQTSMYLCASDIFAGTSGRTSSYNEQFFGPGTRLTVL.

V and J are TRBV7-9 and TRBJ1-6, with TRBD1 as a possible D gene (6 bases). CDR3 length equals 15 residues. V lost 4 bases, J lost 10 bases, and 17 bases lay in between. The germline V gene encodes CDR1 SEHNR and CDR2 FQNEAQ (reference sequence). CDR3: CASSSSRGPASPLHF. In DNA, the CDR3 is TGTGCCAGCAGCTCCAGTCGGGGGCCGGCGTCACCCCTCCACTTT.

The sample holds a few counts of this clonotype. The chain recombines TRBV20-1 with TRBJ2-7; D is undetermined. The germline gives CDR1 DFQATT, CDR2 SNEGSKA (reference sequence). The CDR3 consists of 11 residues. The ends were cut back, 7 bases at V and 3 bases at J, with 10 bases in the middle. This CDR3 reads CSVDANYEQYF. In DNA form, the CDR3 reads TGCAGTGTCGACGCGAACTACGAGCAGTACTTC.

This clonotype was found many times. V usage is TRBV20-1 and J usage is TRBJ1-2; 8 nucleotides align to TRBD1. V shed 2 bases, J shed 2 bases, and the junction held 4 bases outside the gene matches. Germline assignment: CDR1 DFQATT and CDR2 SNEGSKA (reference sequence). This CDR3 comprises 14 residues. CDR3 protein: CSARTGGYNYGYTF. The CDR3 nucleotides read TGCAGTGCTAGAACAGGGGGGTACAACTATGGCTACACCTTC.

This clonotype was counted between two and nine times. V is TRBV10-3 and J is TRBJ2-2; D remains ambiguous. This CDR3 contains 15 residues. CDR1 and CDR2 (germline): ENHRY, SYGVKD. The V end was cut by 3 bases, the J end by 6 bases, with 14 bases between. The CDR3 spells CAISDPRKGAGELFF. The CDR3 coding sequence is TGTGCCATCAGTGATCCGAGAAAAGGTGCCGGGGAGCTGTTTTTT.

The gene calls are TRBV4-1 and TRBJ2-5, with 9 bases that match TRBD1. The junction had 4 bases not matched to a gene; V was cut back by 3 bases and J by 2 bases. Germline V CDR1 and CDR2: MGHRA, YSYEKL. The length of the CDR3 is 15 residues. CDR3 nucleotide sequence: TGCGCCAGCAGCCAGCCGGGACAGGGACAAGAGACCCAGTACTTC. Protein: CASSQPGQGQETQYF.

This chain connects TRBV7-8 to TRBJ2-7; 9 bases fit TRBD1. The trim removed 5 bases at V and 2 bases at J, leaving 7 bases unmatched. The CDR3 is 15 residues long. The germline V gene has CDR1 SGHVS and CDR2 FQNEAQ. CDR3 DNA: TGTGCCAGCAGCCTCTCGGACAGGGGTGCCTACGAGCAGTACTTC. This sequence encodes CASSLSDRGAYEQYF.

This chain uses TRBV2 with TRBJ1-2; D remains ambiguous. The V gene lost 2 bases and the J gene lost 5 bases, with 6 bases spanning the gap. Per germline, CDR1 SNHLY and CDR2 FYNNEI. This CDR3 is 12 amino acids long. The CDR3 DNA follows: TGTGCCAGCAGTGAACAGCGTTATGGCTACACCTTC. Amino acids: CASSEQRYGYTF.

This clonotype has more than one count but fewer than ten. The chain links TRBV5-6 to TRBJ2-3; TRBD1 aligns across 10 bases. Germline values: CDR1 SGHDT, CDR2 YYEEEE. The CDR3 totals 17 residues. The J segment lost 2 bases and the V segment lost 1 base, leaving 7 bases of the junction unmatched. CDR3 in amino acids: CASSLLKGQGSTDTQYF. DNA of the CDR3: TGTGCCAGCAGCTTGTTAAAGGGACAGGGGTCCACAGATACGCAGTATTTT.

V is TRBV24-1 and J is TRBJ2-1; TRBD1 might be the D (6 bases). V was clipped by 7 bases and J by 6 bases, with 9 bases between them. The CDR3 is 12 residues long. From germline, CDR1 is KGHDR and CDR2 SFDVKD. CDR3 DNA: TGTGCCACCAGCGACAGGTCCAATGAGCAGTTCTTC. Encoded protein: CATSDRSNEQFF.

In its sample, this clonotype was seen many times. CDR3 in amino acids: CASSLQSGANVLTF. The CDR3 nucleotides are TGTGCCAGCAGTCTCCAGTCTGGGGCCAACGTCCTGACTTTC. The V call is TRBV5-6, the J call TRBJ2-6; D not resolved. Germline CDR1 reads SGHDT; CDR2 reads YYEEEE. The CDR3 spans 14 residues. The V and J ends lost 5 bases and 1 base respectively, with 7 bases between them.

This clonotype was observed at least ten times. This chain uses TRBV6-5 with TRBJ2-4, with 7 bases identical to TRBD1. CDR1 MNHEY and CDR2 SVGAGI come from the germline V gene. V was pared by 5 bases and J by 8 bases, with 6 bases of the junction left unmatched. This CDR3 is built from 13 residues. The CDR3 DNA follows: TGTGCCAGCAGTCGACAGGGAAGCGACATTCAGTACTTC. This encodes CASSRQGSDIQYF.

The rearrangement joins TRBV20-1 to TRBJ2-2; D gene ambiguous. This CDR3 has 14 amino acids. Trimming pared 4 bases from V and 1 base from J, leaving 10 bases between. Germline V lookup: CDR1 DFQATT, CDR2 SNEGSKA (reference sequence). The CDR3 DNA sequence: TGCAGTGCTACCCCTGTCCAGAACACCGGGGAGCTGTTTTTT. It codes for CSATPVQNTGELFF.

The table lists this clonotype with many counts. The V gene is TRBV29-1, the J gene TRBJ2-6; no clear D gene. V lost 3 bases to trimming and J lost 4 bases, with 10 bases between them. The CDR3 extends over 14 amino acids. CDR1 and CDR2 (germline): SQVTM, ANQGSEA. CDR3 nucleotide sequence: TGCAGCGTTGAGGGTTATCACGGGGCCAACGTCCTGACTTTC. Protein product: CSVEGYHGANVLTF.